This T cell receptor (beta chain) was identified during a study of T cell responses to AZD1222 COVID-19 vaccine. Profiled with immunoSEQ multiplex PCR; TCRdb holds only in-frame clones, not every one. The data hold 130,000 to 150,000 clones, with 75% to 85% observed a single time. Germline V gene lookup returns CDR1 MGHRA and CDR2 YSYEKL. V trimming: 3 bases; J trimming: 0 bases; junction bases outside the gene matches: 6. This CDR3 contains 16 residues. The sample in question was peripheral blood, obtained on day 0 of MenACWY control vaccination. V is TRBV4-1 and J is TRBJ1-2; 8 bases are shared with TRBD1. This clonotype was obtained from an adult in good health. DNA for the CDR3: TGCGCCAGCAGCCAGGTCGGGACAGGCTCTAACTATGGCTACACCTTC. It translates to CASSQVGTGSNYGYTF.